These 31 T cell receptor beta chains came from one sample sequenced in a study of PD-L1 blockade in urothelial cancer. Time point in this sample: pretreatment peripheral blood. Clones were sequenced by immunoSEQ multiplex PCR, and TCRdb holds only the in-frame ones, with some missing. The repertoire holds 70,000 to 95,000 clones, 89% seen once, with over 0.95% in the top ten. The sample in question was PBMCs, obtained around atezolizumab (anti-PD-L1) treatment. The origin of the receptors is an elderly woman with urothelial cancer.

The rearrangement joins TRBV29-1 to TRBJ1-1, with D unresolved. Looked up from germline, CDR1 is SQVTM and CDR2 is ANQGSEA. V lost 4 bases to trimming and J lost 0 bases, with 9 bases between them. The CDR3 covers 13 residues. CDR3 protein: CSVGRVMNTEAFF. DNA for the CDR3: TGCAGCGTTGGGAGGGTTATGAACACTGAAGCTTTCTTT.

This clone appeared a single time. Here the CDR3 reads CASSLTSGRALQYF. The CDR3 DNA is TGTGCCAGCAGCTTAACTAGCGGGAGGGCCCTTCAGTACTTC. The chain uses TRBV7-2 and TRBJ2-4; 13 bases fit TRBD2. The CDR3 spans 14 residues. Germline assignment: CDR1 SGHTA and CDR2 FQGNSA. V shed 2 bases and J 11 bases; nucleotides not matched to a gene: 3.

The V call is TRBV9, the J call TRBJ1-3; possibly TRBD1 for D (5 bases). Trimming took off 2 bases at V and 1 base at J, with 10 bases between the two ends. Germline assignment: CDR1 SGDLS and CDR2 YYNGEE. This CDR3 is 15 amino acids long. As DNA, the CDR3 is TGTGCCAGCAGCGTGTGGGGGGGATCTGGAAACACCATATATTTT. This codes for CASSVWGGSGNTIYF.

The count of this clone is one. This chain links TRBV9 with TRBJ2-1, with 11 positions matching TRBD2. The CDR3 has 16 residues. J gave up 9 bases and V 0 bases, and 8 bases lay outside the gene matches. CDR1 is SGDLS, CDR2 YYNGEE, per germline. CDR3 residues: CASSVATSGSYGEQFF. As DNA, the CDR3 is TGTGCCAGCAGCGTAGCTACTAGCGGGAGTTATGGTGAGCAGTTCTTC.

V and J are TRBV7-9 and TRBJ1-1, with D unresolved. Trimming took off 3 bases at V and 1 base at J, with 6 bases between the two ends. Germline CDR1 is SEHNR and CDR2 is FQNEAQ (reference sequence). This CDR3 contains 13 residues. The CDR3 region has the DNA TGTGCCAGCAGCTTCGGAGAGAACACTGAAGCTTTCTTT. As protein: CASSFGENTEAFF.

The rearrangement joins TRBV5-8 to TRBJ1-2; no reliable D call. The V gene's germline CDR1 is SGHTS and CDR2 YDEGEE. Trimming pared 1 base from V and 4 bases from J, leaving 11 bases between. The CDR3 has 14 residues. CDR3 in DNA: TGTGCCAGCAGCTTGAACACCCGATCCTATGGCTACACCTTC. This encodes CASSLNTRSYGYTF.

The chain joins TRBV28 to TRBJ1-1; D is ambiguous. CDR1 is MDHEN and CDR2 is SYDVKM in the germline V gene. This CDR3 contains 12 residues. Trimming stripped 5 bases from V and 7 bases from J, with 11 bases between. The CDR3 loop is CASSPHGFEAFF. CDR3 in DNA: TGTGCCAGCAGTCCCCATGGCTTTGAAGCTTTCTTT.

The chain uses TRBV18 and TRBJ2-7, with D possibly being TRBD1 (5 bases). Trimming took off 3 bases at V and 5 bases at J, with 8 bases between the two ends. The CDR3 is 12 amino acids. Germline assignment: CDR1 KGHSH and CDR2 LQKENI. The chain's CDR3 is CASSPGQNEQYF. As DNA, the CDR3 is TGTGCCAGCTCACCCGGACAAAACGAGCAGTACTTC.

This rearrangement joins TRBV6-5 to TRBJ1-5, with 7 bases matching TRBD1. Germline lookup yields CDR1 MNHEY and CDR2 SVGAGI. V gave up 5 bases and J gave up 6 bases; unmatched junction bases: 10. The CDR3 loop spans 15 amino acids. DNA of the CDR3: TGTGCCAGCAGTAAGGGACAGAGAGTAGGTCAGCCCCAGCATTTT. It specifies CASSKGQRVGQPQHF.

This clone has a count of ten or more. CDR3 amino acids: CASSSRDRAYEQYF. The CDR3 bases are TGTGCCAGCAGCTCCCGAGACAGGGCGTACGAGCAGTACTTC. This sequence joins TRBV7-9 and TRBJ2-7; 7 bases align to TRBD1. This CDR3 is 14 amino acids long. The J segment lost 4 bases and the V segment lost 4 bases, leaving 7 bases of the junction unmatched. The germline V gene has CDR1 SEHNR and CDR2 FQNEAQ (reference sequence). The full variable domain, with the rest looked up from reference TRBV7-9 and TRBJ2-7, is DTGVSQNPRHKITKRGQNVTFRCDPISEHNRLYWYRQTLGQGPEFLTYFQNEAQLEKSRLLSDRFSAERPKGSFSTLEIQRTEQGDSAMYLCASSSRDRAYEQYFGPGTRLTVT.

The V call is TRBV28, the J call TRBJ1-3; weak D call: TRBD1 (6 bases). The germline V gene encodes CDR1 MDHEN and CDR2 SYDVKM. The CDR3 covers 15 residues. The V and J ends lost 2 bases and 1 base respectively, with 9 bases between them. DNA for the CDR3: TGTGCCAGCAGTTTAGGACAGAGATCTGGAAACACCATATATTTT. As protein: CASSLGQRSGNTIYF.

This CDR3 reads CASNRGNQPQHF. The CDR3 nucleotides read TGTGCCAGCAACCGGGGCAATCAGCCCCAGCATTTT. This chain links TRBV28 with TRBJ1-5; D not resolved. The CDR3 has 12 amino acids. In germline, CDR1 is MDHEN, CDR2 SYDVKM. Trimming took 7 bases from V and 2 from J, leaving 6 bases between them.

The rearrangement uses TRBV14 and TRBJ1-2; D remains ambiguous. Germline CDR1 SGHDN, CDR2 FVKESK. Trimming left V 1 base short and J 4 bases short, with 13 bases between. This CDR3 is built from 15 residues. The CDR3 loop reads CASSQVEGRGYGYTF. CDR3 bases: TGTGCCAGCAGCCAAGTGGAGGGTCGAGGCTATGGCTACACCTTC.

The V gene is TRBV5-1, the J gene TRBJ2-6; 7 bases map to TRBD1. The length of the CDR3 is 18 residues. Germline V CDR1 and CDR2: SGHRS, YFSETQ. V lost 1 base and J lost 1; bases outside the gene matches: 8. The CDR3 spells CASSLSGRGQSGANVLTF. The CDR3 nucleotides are TGCGCCAGCAGCTTGTCGGGAAGGGGGCAGTCTGGGGCCAACGTCCTGACTTTC.

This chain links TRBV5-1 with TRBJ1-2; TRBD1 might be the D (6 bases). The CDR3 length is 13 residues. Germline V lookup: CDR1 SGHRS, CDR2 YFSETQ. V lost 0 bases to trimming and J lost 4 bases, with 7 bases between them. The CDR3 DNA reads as TGCGCCAGCAGCTTGGAAGGGGGCTATGGCTACACCTTC. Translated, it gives CASSLEGGYGYTF.

The CDR3 region is CASSPLDSQQETQYF. CDR3 in DNA: TGTGCCAGCTCACCCCTGGACAGCCAACAAGAGACCCAGTACTTC. The V gene is TRBV18, the J gene TRBJ2-5; TRBD1 might be the D (6 bases). The CDR3 runs 15 residues. Germline CDR1 KGHSH, CDR2 LQKENI. V lost 3 bases and J 2 bases, leaving 13 bases between the germline ends. Drawing the rest from reference TRBV18 and TRBJ2-5, the complete variable domain is NAGVMQNPRHLVRRRGQEARLRCSPMKGHSHVYWYRQLPEEGLKFMVYLQKENIIDESGMPKERFSAEFPKEGPSILRIQQVVRGDSAAYFCASSPLDSQQETQYFGPGTRLLVL.

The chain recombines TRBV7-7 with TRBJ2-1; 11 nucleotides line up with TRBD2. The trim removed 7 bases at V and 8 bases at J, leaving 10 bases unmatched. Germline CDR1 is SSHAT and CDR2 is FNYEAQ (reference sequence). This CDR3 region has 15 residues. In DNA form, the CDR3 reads TGTGCCAGCACCCTGGGACTAGCGGCTAGCGATGAGCAGTTCTTC. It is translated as CASTLGLAASDEQFF.

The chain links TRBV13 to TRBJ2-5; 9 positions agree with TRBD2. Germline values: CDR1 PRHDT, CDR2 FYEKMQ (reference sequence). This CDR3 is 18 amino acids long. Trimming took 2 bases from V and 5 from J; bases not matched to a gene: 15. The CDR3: CASSLWLAGGMSEETQYF. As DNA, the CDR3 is TGTGCCAGCAGCTTATGGTTGGCGGGAGGGATGAGTGAGGAGACCCAGTACTTC.

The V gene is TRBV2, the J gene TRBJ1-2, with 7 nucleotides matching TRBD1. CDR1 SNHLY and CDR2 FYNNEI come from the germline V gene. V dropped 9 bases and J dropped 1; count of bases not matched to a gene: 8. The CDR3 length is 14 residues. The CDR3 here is CASSDRQGNYGYTF. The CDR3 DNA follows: TGTGCCAGTTCCGACCGACAGGGTAACTATGGCTACACCTTC.

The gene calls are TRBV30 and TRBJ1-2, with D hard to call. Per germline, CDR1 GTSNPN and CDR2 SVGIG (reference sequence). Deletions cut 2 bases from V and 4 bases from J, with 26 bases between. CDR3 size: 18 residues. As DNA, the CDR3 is TGTGCCTGGAGTCGGGGTGGAAGTCCTTTCTCCGATGGCTATGGCTACACCTTC. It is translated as CAWSRGGSPFSDGYGYTF.

The chain's CDR3 is CASSEMSANYGYTF. In DNA, the CDR3 is TGTGCCAGCAGTGAAATGTCGGCTAACTATGGCTACACCTTC. The chain links TRBV6-1 to TRBJ1-2; D call uncertain. The CDR3 spans 14 residues. CDR1 MNHNS and CDR2 SASEGT come from the germline V gene. The V and J ends lost 2 bases and 0 bases respectively, with 7 bases between them.

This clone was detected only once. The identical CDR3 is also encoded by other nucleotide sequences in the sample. As DNA, the CDR3 is TGTGCCAGCAGTTCGGGGGGTAGCACAGATACGCAGTATTTT. Translating it yields CASSSGGSTDTQYF. The rearrangement joins TRBV28 to TRBJ2-3; 7 bases map to TRBD2. The germline gives CDR1 MDHEN, CDR2 SYDVKM. The CDR3 extends over 14 amino acids. Trimming took 4 bases from V and 0 from J; bases not matched to a gene: 1.

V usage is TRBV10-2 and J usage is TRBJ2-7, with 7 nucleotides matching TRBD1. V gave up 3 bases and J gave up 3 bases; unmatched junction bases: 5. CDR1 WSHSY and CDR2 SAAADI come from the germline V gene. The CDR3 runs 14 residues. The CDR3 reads CASSETGAIYEQYF. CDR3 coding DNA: TGCGCCAGCAGTGAAACAGGGGCGATCTACGAGCAGTACTTC.

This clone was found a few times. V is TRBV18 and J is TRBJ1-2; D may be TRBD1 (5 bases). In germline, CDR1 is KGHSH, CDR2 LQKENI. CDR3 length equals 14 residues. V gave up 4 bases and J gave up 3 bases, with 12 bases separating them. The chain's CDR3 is CASSLQQVDYGYTF. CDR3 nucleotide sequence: TGTGCCAGCTCACTACAACAGGTCGACTATGGCTACACCTTC.

CDR3 region: CASSFGRGLTDTQYF. CDR3 nucleotide sequence: TGCGCCAGCAGCTTTGGCAGGGGGCTCACAGATACGCAGTATTTT. J is TRBJ2-3 and V is TRBV5-1; 8 positions match TRBD1. The V segment lost 2 bases and the J segment 2 bases; nucleotides outside the gene matches: 4. CDR1 and CDR2 from the germline V gene are SGHRS and YFSETQ. CDR3 length: 15 residues. The full variable domain, in which reference TRBV5-1 and TRBJ2-3 provide the parts outside the CDR3, is KAGVTQTPRYLIKTRGQQVTLSCSPISGHRSVSWYQQTPGQGLQFLFEYFSETQRNKGNFPGRFSGRQFSNSRSEMNVSTLELGDSALYLCASSFGRGLTDTQYFGPGTRLTVL.

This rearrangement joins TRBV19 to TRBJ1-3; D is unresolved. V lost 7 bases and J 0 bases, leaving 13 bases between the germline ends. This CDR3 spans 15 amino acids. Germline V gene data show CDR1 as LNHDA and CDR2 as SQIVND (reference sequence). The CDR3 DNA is TGTGCCAGTAAGGAGACGCGCATCTCTGGAAACACCATATATTTT. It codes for CASKETRISGNTIYF.

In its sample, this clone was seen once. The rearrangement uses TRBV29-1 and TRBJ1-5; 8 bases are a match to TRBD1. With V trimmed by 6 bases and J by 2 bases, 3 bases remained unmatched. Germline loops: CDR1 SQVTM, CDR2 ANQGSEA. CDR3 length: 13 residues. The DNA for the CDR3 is TGCAGCGTGCAGGGGGCTGGCAATCAGCCCCAGCATTTT. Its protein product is CSVQGAGNQPQHF.

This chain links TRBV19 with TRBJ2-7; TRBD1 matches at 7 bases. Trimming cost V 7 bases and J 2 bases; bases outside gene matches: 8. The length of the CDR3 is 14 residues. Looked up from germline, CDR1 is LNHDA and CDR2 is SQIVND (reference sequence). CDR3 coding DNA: TGTGCCAGTAAGCAGGGGGTGACAACCTACGAGCAGTACTTC. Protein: CASKQGVTTYEQYF. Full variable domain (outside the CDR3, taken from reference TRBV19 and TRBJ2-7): DGGITQSPKYLFRKEGQNVTLSCEQNLNHDAMYWYRQDPGQGLRLIYYSQIVNDFQKGDIAEGYSVSREKKESFPLTVTSAQKNPTAFYLCASKQGVTTYEQYFGPGTRLTVT.

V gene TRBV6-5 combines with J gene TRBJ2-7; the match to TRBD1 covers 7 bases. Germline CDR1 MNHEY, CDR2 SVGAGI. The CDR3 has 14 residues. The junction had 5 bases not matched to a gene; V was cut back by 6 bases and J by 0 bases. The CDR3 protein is CASSRTGLSYEQYF. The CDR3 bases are TGTGCCAGCAGCCGGACAGGCCTCTCCTACGAGCAGTACTTC.

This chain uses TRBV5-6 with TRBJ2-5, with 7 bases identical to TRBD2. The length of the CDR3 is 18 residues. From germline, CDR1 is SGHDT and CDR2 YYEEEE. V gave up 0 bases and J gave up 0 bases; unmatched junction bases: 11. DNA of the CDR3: TGTGCCAGCAGCTTGGAATGGGGCCACCGGGGGGACCAAGAGACCCAGTACTTC. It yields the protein CASSLEWGHRGDQETQYF.

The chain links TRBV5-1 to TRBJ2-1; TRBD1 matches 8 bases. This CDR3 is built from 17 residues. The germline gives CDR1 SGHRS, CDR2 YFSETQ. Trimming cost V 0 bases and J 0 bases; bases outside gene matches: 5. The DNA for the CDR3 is TGCGCCAGCAGCTTGGCCAAACAGGGGGGCTCCTACAATGAGCAGTTCTTC. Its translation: CASSLAKQGGSYNEQFF. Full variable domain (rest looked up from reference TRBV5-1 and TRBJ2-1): KAGVTQTPRYLIKTRGQQVTLSCSPISGHRSVSWYQQTPGQGLQFLFEYFSETQRNKGNFPGRFSGRQFSNSRSEMNVSTLELGDSALYLCASSLAKQGGSYNEQFFGPGTRLTVL.